The present TCR beta chain was sequenced within a study of spatial heterogeneity in lung cancer. Study context: Sequencing consistently turned up more beta-chain sequences than alpha-chain sequences.

Time point: sample taken at primary tumor resection. Samples were obtained from approximately 76 donors, all untreated early-stage non-small cell lung cancer patients. No cells were sorted before sequencing. The whole RNA sequenced was extracted from tumor, nontumor lung or frozen PBMC. In the library, each TCR cDNA molecule bore its own unique molecular identifier. TCRdb re-derived calls from the 5' RACE reads in MiXCR, one entry per CDR3 protein. This repertoire shows 20,000 to 25,000 distinct CDR3 sequences, more than 15% found once; its top ten account for 30% to 40%. As regards this clonotype: Its antigen remains unidentified.

The germline V gene encodes CDR1 SGHDT and CDR2 YYEEEE. V was shortened by 2 bases and J by 6 bases, with 15 bases between the two germline ends. The CDR3 length is 15 residues. Study-level points and caveats: The study found that expanded intratumoral alpha and beta TCR counts tracked tumor mutation counts.

The chain uses TRBV5-6 and TRBJ2-4; D not certain. The clonotype comes from a female donor with early-stage non-small cell lung cancer. Sequencing used lung tumor tissue, obtained at surgery. CDR3 sequence (DNA): TGTGCCAGCAGCTTTAGCCGCGTACTACCAAACATTCAGTACTTC. It yields the protein CASSFSRVLPNIQYF.